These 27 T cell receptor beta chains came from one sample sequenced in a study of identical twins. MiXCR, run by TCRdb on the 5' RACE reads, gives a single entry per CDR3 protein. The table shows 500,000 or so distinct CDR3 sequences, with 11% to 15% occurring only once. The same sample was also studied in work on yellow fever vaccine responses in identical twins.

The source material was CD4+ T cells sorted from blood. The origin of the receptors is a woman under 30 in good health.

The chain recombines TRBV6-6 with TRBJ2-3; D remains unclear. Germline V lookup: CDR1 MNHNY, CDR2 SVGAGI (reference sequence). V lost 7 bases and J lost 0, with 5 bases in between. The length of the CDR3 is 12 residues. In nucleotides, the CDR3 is TGTGCCAGCATCGATAGCACAGATACGCAGTATTTT. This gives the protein CASIDSTDTQYF.

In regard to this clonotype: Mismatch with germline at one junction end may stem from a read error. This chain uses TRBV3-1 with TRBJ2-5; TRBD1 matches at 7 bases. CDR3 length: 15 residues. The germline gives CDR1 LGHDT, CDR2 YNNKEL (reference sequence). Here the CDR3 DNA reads TGTGCCAGCAGCAAAGAGACAGGGCTGGGAGAGACCCAGTACTTC. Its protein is CASSKETGLGETQYF.

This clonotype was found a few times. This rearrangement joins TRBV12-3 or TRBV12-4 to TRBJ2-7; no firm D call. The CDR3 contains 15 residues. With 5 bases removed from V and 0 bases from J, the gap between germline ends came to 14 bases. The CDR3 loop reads CASSPGASRSYEQYF. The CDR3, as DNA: TGTGCCAGCAGTCCTGGAGCTTCCCGCTCCTACGAGCAGTACTTC.

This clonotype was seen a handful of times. The CDR3 is CASSAKGGPSSYNEQFF. The DNA of the CDR3 is TGCGCCAGCAGCGCGAAGGGGGGACCAAGCTCCTACAATGAGCAGTTCTTC. The chain combines TRBV5-1 with TRBJ2-1; either TRBD1 or TRBD2 may supply D (6 bases each). From germline, CDR1 is SGHRS and CDR2 YFSETQ. Trimming pared 4 bases from V and 0 bases from J, leaving 17 bases between. This CDR3 contains 17 residues. The complete variable domain, with remaining parts taken from reference TRBV5-1 and TRBJ2-1, reads KAGVTQTPRYLIKTRGQQVTLSCSPISGHRSVSWYQQTPGQGLQFLFEYFSETQRNKGNFPGRFSGRQFSNSRSEMNVSTLELGDSALYLCASSAKGGPSSYNEQFFGPGTRLTVL.

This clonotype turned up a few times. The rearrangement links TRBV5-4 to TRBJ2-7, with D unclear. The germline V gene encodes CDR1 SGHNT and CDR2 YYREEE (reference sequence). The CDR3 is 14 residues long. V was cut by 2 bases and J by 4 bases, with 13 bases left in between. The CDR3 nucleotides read TGTGCCAGCAGCTTACCGGGCCAAGAGTACGAGCAGTACTTC. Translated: CASSLPGQEYEQYF.

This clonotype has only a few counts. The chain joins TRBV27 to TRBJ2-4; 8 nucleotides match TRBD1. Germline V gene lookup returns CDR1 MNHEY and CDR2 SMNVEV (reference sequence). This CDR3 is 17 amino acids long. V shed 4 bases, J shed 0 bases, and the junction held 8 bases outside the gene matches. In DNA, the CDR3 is TGTGCCAGCAGTTCTAAACAGGGGGATTTAGCCAAAAACATTCAGTACTTC. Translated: CASSSKQGDLAKNIQYF.

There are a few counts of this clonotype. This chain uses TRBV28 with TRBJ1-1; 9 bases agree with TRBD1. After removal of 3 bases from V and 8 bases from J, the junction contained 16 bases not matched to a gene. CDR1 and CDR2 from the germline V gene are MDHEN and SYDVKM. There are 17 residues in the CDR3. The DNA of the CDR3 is TGTGCCAGCAGTTTCCCAACCGGGACAGGGTTTGTGGAAGAAGCTTTCTTT. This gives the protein CASSFPTGTGFVEEAFF.

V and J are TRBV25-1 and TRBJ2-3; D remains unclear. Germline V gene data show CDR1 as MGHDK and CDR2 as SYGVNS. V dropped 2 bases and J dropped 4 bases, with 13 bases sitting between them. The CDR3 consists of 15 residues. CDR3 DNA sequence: TGTGCCAGCAGTGAAAGGTCCCTACGGGCAGATACGCAGTATTTT. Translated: CASSERSLRADTQYF.

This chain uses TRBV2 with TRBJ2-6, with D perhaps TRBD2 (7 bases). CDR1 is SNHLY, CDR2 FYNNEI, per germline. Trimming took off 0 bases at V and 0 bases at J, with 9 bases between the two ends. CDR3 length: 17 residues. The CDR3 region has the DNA TGTGCCAGCAGTGAAGCGCGGGGGCTCTCTGGGGCCAACGTCCTGACTTTC. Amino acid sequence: CASSEARGLSGANVLTF. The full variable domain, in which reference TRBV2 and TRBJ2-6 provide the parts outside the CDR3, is EPEVTQTPSHQVTQMGQEVILRCVPISNHLYFYWYRQILGQKVEFLVSFYNNEISEKSEIFDDQFSVERPDGSNFTLKIRSTKLEDSAMYFCASSEARGLSGANVLTFGAGSRLTVL.

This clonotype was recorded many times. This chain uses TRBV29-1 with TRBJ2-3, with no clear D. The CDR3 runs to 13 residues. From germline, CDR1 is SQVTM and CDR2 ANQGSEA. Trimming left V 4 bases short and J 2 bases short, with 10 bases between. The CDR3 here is CSVGGSNTDTQYF. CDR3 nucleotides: TGCAGCGTTGGAGGCTCTAACACAGATACGCAGTATTTT.

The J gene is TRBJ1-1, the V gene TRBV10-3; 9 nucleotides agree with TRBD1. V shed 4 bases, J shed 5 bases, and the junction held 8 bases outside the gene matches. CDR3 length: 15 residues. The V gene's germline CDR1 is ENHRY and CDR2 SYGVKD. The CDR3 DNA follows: TGTGCCATCAGTGGCACCGGGACAGGGCTAACTGAAGCTTTCTTT. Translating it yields CAISGTGTGLTEAFF.

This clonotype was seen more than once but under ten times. The CDR3 loop reads CSAVRLAGAYEQYF. CDR3 DNA: TGCAGTGCTGTCCGACTAGCGGGGGCCTACGAGCAGTACTTC. The chain is built from TRBV20-1 and TRBJ2-7; TRBD2 aligns across 12 bases. V dropped 5 bases and J dropped 2; count of bases not matched to a gene: 4. CDR1 and CDR2 (germline): DFQATT, SNEGSKA (reference sequence). The length of the CDR3 is 14 residues.

The CDR3 protein is CASSADRGRQWNQPQHF. For the CDR3, the DNA is TGTGCCAGCAGTGCTGACAGGGGGCGTCAATGGAATCAGCCCCAGCATTTT. The rearrangement uses TRBV6-4 and TRBJ1-5; 10 bases map to TRBD1. Germline CDR1 and CDR2: MRHNA and SNTAGT. This CDR3 spans 17 amino acids. V lost 4 bases to trimming and J lost 4 bases; unmatched junction nucleotides: 10.

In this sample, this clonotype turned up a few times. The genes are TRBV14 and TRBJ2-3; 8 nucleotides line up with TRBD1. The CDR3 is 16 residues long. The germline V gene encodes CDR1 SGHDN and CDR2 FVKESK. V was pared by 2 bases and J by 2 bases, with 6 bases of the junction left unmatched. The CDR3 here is CASSQPSGGYTDTQYF. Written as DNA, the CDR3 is TGTGCCAGCAGCCAACCCTCAGGGGGCTACACAGATACGCAGTATTTT.

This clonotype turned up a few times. The CDR3 DNA follows: TGTGCCAGCAGTGGTTTAGCGGGAGAGAAGGGAAATGAGCAGTTCTTC. Amino acid sequence: CASSGLAGEKGNEQFF. The chain employs TRBV6-1 and TRBJ2-1, with 9 bases aligning to TRBD2. With V trimmed by 4 bases and J by 7 bases, 11 bases remained unmatched. In germline, CDR1 is MNHNS, CDR2 SASEGT. The CDR3 totals 16 residues.

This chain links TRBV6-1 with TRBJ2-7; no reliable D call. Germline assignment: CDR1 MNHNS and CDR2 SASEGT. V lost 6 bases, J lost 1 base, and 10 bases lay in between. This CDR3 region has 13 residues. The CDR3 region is CASRSLISYEQYF. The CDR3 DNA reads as TGTGCCAGCAGGAGTCTAATTTCCTACGAGCAGTACTTC.

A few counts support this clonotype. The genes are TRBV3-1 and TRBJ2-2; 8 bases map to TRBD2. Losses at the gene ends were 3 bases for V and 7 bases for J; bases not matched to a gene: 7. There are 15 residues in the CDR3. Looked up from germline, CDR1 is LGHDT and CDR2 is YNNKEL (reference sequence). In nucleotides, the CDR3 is TGTGCCAGCAGCCAGGGGGGACTAGGGAGCGGGGAGCTGTTTTTT. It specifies CASSQGGLGSGELFF. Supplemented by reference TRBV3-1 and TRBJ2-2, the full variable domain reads DTAVSQTPKYLVTQMGNDKSIKCEQNLGHDTMYWYKQDSKKFLKIMFSYNNKELIINETVPNRFSPKSPDKAHLNLHINSLELGDSAVYFCASSQGGLGSGELFFGEGSRLTVL.

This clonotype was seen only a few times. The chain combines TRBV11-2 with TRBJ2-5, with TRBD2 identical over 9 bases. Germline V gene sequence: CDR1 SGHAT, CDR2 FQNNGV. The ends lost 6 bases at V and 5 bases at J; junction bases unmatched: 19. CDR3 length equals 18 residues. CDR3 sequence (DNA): TGTGCCAGCAGTCAAATAACAGGACTAGCGAAGGGGAAGGAGACCCAGTACTTC. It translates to CASSQITGLAKGKETQYF.

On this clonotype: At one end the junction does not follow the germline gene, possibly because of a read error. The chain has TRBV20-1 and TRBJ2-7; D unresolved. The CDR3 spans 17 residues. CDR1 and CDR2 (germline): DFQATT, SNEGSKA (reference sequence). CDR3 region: CCARDPRFADLSYEQYF. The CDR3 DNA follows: TGCTGTGCTAGAGACCCGAGGTTTGCTGACTTGTCTTACGAGCAGTACTTC.

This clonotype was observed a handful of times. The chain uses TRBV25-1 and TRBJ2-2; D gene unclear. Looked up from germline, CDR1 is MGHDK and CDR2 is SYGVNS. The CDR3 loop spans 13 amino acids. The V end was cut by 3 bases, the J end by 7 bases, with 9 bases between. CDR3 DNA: TGTGCCAGCAGTGACCACCCGATCGGGGAGCTGTTTTTT. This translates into CASSDHPIGELFF.

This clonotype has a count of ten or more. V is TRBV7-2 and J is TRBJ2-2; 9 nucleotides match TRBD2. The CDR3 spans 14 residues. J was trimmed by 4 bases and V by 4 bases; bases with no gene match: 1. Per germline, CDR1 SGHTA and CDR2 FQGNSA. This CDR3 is CASSSGLATGELFF. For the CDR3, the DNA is TGTGCCAGCAGCTCGGGACTAGCCACCGGGGAGCTGTTTTTT.

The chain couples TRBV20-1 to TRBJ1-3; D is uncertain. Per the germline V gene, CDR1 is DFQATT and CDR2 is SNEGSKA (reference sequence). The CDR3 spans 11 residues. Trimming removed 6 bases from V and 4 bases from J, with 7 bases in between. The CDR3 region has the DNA TGCAGTGCCCCCGGCGGAAACACCATATATTTT. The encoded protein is CSAPGGNTIYF.

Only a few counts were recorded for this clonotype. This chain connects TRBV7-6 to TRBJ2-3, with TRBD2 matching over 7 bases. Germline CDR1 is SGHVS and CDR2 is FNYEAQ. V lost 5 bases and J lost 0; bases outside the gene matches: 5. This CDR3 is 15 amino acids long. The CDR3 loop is CASSVRTSSTDTQYF. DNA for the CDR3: TGTGCCAGCAGCGTAAGGACTAGTAGCACAGATACGCAGTATTTT. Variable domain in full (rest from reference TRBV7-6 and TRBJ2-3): GAGVSQSPRYKVTKRGQDVALRCDPISGHVSLYWYRQALGQGPEFLTYFNYEAQQDKSGLPNDRFSAERPEGSISTLTIQRTEQRDSAMYRCASSVRTSSTDTQYFGPGTRLTVL.

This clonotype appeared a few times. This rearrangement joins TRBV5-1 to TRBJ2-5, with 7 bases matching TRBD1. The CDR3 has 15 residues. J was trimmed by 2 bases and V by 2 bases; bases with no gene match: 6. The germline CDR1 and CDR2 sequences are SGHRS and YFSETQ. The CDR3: CASSLMGQIQETQYF. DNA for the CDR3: TGCGCCAGCAGCTTAATGGGACAGATTCAAGAGACCCAGTACTTC.

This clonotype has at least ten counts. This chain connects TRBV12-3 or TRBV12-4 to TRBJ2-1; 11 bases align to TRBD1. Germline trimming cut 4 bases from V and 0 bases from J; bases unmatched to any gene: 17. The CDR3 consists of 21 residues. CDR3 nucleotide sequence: TGTGCCAGCAGTTCACGTTTATGGACAGGGGGCGATCCTAGCTCCTACAATGAGCAGTTCTTC. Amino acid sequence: CASSSRLWTGGDPSSYNEQFF.

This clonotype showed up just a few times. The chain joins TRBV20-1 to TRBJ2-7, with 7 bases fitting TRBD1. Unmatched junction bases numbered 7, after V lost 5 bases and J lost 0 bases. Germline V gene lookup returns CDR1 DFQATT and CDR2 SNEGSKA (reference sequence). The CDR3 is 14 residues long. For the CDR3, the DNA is TGCAGTGCTGGTAGACAGGGAGCCTCCTACGAGCAGTACTTC. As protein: CSAGRQGASYEQYF.

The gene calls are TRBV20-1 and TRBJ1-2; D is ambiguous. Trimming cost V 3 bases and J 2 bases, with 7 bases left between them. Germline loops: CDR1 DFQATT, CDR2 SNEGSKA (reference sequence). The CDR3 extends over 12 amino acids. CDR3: CSARGSNYGYTF. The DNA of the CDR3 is TGCAGTGCTAGGGGGTCCAACTATGGCTACACCTTC.